These 3 T cell receptor beta chains share one sample of origin, sequenced in a study of shared clonotypes between healthy human individuals. Clones were read by immunoSEQ multiplex PCR, and TCRdb kept only the in-frame ones, dropping some. The repertoire has a few hundred thousand clones, 97% of them found once; the top ten carry 0.055% to 0.07%. The sample consisted of naive CD4+ T cells sorted from blood. Noted subset: CD45RA+ positively selected. Source of these receptors: a woman aged 25 to 45 in good health.

The chain recombines TRBV6-1 with TRBJ1-2; 11 nucleotides line up with TRBD1. There are 15 residues in the CDR3. The junction had 4 bases not matched to a gene; V was cut back by 4 bases and J by 3 bases. Germline lookup yields CDR1 MNHNS and CDR2 SASEGT. The CDR3 loop is CASSVPGQGDYGYTF. The CDR3 nucleotides read TGTGCCAGCAGTGTACCGGGACAGGGGGACTATGGCTACACCTTC.

The J gene is TRBJ2-7, the V gene TRBV4-1; 12 bases match TRBD2. V lost 3 bases to trimming and J lost 7 bases; unmatched junction nucleotides: 10. Germline V CDR1 and CDR2: MGHRA, YSYEKL. CDR3 length: 16 residues. The CDR3 reads CASSQLLAGGSNEQYF. CDR3 bases: TGCGCCAGCAGCCAGCTACTAGCGGGAGGCTCTAATGAGCAGTACTTC.

The gene calls are TRBV6-1 and TRBJ2-3; the D is unclear. Per germline, CDR1 MNHNS and CDR2 SASEGT. Trimming left V 5 bases short and J 6 bases short, with 9 bases between. The CDR3 loop spans 12 amino acids. The CDR3 loop reads CASSSNADTQYF. Written as DNA, the CDR3 is TGTGCCAGCAGTAGCAACGCCGATACGCAGTATTTT.